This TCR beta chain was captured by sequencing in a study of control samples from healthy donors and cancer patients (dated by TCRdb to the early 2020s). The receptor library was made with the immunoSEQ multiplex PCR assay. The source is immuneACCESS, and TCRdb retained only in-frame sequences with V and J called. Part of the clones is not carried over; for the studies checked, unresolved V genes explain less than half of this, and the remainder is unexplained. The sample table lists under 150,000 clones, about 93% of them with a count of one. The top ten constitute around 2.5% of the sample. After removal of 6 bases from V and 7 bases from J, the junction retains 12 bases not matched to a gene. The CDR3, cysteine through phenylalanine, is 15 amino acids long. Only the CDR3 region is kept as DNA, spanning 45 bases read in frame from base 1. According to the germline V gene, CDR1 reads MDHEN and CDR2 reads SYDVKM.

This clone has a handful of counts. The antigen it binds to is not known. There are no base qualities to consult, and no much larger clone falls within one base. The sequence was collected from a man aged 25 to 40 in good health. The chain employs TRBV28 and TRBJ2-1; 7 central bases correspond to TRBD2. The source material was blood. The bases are TGTGCCAGCAGGCTCCTCGGGGGGAGTACGAATGAGCAGTTCTTC. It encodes CASRLLGGSTNEQFF.